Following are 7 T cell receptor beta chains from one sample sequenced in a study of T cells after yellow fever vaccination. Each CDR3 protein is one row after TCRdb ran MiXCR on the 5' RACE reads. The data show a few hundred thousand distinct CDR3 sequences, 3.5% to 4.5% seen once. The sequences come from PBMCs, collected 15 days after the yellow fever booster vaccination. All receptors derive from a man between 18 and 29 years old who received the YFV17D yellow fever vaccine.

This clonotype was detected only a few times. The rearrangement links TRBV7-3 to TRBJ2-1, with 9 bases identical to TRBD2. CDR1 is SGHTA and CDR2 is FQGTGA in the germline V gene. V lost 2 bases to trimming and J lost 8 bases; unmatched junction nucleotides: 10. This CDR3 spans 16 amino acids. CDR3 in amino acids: CASSLGVGGGADEQFF. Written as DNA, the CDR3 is TGTGCCAGCAGCTTAGGAGTCGGCGGGGGGGCCGATGAGCAGTTCTTC.

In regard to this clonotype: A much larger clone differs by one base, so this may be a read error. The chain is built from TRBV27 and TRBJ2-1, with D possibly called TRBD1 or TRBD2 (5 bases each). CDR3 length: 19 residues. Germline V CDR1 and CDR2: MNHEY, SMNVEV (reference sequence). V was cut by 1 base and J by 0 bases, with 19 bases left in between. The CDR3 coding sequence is TGTGCCAGCAGTTTATTCCCTAGAGGGGTGATAAGCTCCTACAATGAGCAGTTCTTC. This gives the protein CASSLFPRGVISSYNEQFF.

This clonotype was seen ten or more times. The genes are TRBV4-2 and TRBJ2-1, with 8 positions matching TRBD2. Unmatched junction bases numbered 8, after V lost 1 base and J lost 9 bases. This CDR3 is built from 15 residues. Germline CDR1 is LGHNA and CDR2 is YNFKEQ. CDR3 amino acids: CASSQAAGASTEQFF. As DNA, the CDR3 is TGTGCCAGCAGCCAAGCAGCGGGGGCGAGTACTGAGCAGTTCTTC.

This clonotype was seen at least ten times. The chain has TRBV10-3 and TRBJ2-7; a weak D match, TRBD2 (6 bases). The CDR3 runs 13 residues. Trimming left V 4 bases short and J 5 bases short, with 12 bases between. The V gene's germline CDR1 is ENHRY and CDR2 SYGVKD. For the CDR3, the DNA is TGTGCCATCAGTGTTGGAGGGTATAACGAGCAGTACGTC. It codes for CAISVGGYNEQYV.

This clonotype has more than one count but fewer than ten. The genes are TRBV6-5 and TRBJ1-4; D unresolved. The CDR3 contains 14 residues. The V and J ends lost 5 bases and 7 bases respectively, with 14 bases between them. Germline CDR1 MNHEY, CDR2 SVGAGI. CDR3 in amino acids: CASSPPGPGEKLFF. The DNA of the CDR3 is TGTGCCAGCAGTCCCCCGGGCCCGGGTGAAAAACTGTTTTTT.

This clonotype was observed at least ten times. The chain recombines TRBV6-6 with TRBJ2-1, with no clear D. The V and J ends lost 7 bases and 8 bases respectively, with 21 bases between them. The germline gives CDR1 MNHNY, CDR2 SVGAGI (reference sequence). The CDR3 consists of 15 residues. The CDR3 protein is CASTPTDVELDEQFF. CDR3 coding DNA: TGTGCCAGCACCCCAACGGACGTTGAGCTTGATGAGCAGTTCTTC.

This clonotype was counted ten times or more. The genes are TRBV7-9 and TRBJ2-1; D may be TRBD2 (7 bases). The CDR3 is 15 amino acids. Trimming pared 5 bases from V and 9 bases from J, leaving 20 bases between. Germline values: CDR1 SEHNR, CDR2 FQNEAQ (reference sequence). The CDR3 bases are TGTGCCAGCAGCCTGACTGGGGGGGCGGAGAGTGAGCAGTTCTTC. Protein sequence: CASSLTGGAESEQFF.